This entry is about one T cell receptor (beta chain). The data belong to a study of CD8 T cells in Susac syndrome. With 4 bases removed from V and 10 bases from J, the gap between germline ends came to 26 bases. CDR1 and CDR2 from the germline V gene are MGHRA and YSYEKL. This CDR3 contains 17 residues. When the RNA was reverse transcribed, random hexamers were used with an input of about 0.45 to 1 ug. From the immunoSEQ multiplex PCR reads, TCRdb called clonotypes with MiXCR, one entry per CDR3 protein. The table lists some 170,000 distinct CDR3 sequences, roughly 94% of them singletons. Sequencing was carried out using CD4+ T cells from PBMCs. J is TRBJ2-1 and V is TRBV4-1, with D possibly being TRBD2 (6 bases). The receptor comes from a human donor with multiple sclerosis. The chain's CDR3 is CASSRVPQSGYLQEQFF. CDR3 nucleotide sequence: TGCGCCAGCAGCCGGGTACCCCAAAGCGGGTATTTACAGGAGCAGTTCTTC.